The 10 T cell receptor beta chains listed next were all sequenced from one sample in a study of T-cell memory formation after mild COVID-19. TCRdb analysed the 5' RACE reads with MiXCR anew, one entry per CDR3 protein. The repertoire holds about 270,000 distinct CDR3 sequences, with 15% as singletons. Sequencing was carried out using PBMCs or a T cell subset sorted from them (not recorded which). These receptors were taken from an adult woman who had mild COVID-19 (a few samples of this study predate the infection). Cell type and time point are not known.

In its sample, this clonotype was seen a few times. The gene calls are TRBV5-1 and TRBJ2-3; D gene uncertain. This CDR3 spans 15 amino acids. The germline gives CDR1 SGHRS, CDR2 YFSETQ. Trimming stripped 4 bases from V and 4 bases from J, with 16 bases between. This CDR3 is CASSTRAGRADTQYF. The DNA for the CDR3 is TGCGCCAGCAGCACCCGGGCAGGACGGGCAGATACGCAGTATTTT. The whole variable domain, filled in from reference TRBV5-1 and TRBJ2-3, reads KAGVTQTPRYLIKTRGQQVTLSCSPISGHRSVSWYQQTPGQGLQFLFEYFSETQRNKGNFPGRFSGRQFSNSRSEMNVSTLELGDSALYLCASSTRAGRADTQYFGPGTRLTVL.

The J gene is TRBJ2-1, the V gene TRBV20-1; maybe TRBD2 (6 bases). Germline CDR1 and CDR2: DFQATT and SNEGSKA (reference sequence). V was cut by 6 bases and J by 0 bases, with 12 bases left in between. CDR3 length: 14 amino acids. The CDR3 sequence: CSARAGSSYNEQFF. The CDR3, as DNA: TGCAGTGCGCGCGCGGGGAGCTCCTACAATGAGCAGTTCTTC.

V and J are TRBV5-1 and TRBJ2-7; TRBD1 matches at 9 bases. This CDR3 has 15 amino acids. V dropped 7 bases and J dropped 0; count of bases not matched to a gene: 8. Germline V gives CDR1 SGHRS, CDR2 YFSETQ. CDR3 sequence reads: CASGPGQGFSYEQYF. The CDR3 bases are TGCGCCAGCGGCCCGGGACAGGGCTTCTCCTACGAGCAGTACTTC. The full variable domain, its missing parts supplied by reference TRBV5-1 and TRBJ2-7, is KAGVTQTPRYLIKTRGQQVTLSCSPISGHRSVSWYQQTPGQGLQFLFEYFSETQRNKGNFPGRFSGRQFSNSRSEMNVSTLELGDSALYLCASGPGQGFSYEQYFGPGTRLTVT.

This clonotype was found a few times. The rearrangement links TRBV11-2 to TRBJ1-4; D unresolved. V gave up 5 bases and J gave up 8 bases, with 15 bases separating them. The germline CDR1 and CDR2 sequences are SGHAT and FQNNGV. The CDR3 consists of 14 residues. DNA for the CDR3: TGTGCCAGCAGCGGCGGGGATAGTAGGGAAAAACTGTTTTTT. Translation: CASSGGDSREKLFF.

The chain is built from TRBV3-1 and TRBJ1-1; tentatively, D is TRBD1 (5 bases). This CDR3 has 15 amino acids. Germline CDR1 reads LGHDT; CDR2 reads YNNKEL (reference sequence). Trimming took 4 bases from V and 1 from J, leaving 13 bases between them. CDR3 amino acids: CASSPLSGSNTEAFF. CDR3 bases: TGTGCCAGCAGCCCCTTGTCAGGGTCGAACACTGAAGCTTTCTTT.

This chain uses TRBV7-3 with TRBJ2-1; tentatively, D is TRBD2 (6 bases). V lost 4 bases, J lost 8 bases, and 15 bases lay in between. The germline gives CDR1 SGHTA, CDR2 FQGTGA. CDR3 length: 14 residues. In nucleotides, the CDR3 is TGTGCCAGCAGCTCCAGGAGCTCGGGGGATGAGCAGTTCTTC. It is translated as CASSSRSSGDEQFF. Full variable domain (remainder filled in from reference TRBV7-3 and TRBJ2-1): GAGVSQTPSNKVTEKGKYVELRCDPISGHTALYWYRQSLGQGPEFLIYFQGTGAADDSGLPNDRFFAVRPEGSVSTLKIQRTERGDSAVYLCASSSRSSGDEQFFGPGTRLTVL.

The table lists this clonotype with many counts. The chain couples TRBV14 to TRBJ2-7; TRBD1 aligns across 9 bases. J lost 1 base, V lost 4 bases, and 5 bases had no gene match. Germline lookup yields CDR1 SGHDN and CDR2 FVKESK. This CDR3 region has 15 residues. This CDR3 is CASSRRTGVSYEQYF. CDR3 nucleotides: TGTGCCAGCAGCCGAAGGACAGGGGTATCCTACGAGCAGTACTTC. Complete variable domain (other parts from reference TRBV14 and TRBJ2-7): EAGVTQFPSHSVIEKGQTVTLRCDPISGHDNLYWYRRVMGKEIKFLLHFVKESKQDESGMPNNRFLAERTGGTYSTLKVQPAELEDSGVYFCASSRRTGVSYEQYFGPGTRLTVT.

V usage is TRBV6-5 and J usage is TRBJ2-3, with a weak D call TRBD1 (5 bases). The CDR3 has 15 amino acids. V was cut by 5 bases and J by 3 bases, with 15 bases left in between. Germline CDR1 and CDR2: MNHEY and SVGAGI. CDR3 sequence: CASSLQGFRTDTQYF. The CDR3 DNA sequence: TGTGCCAGCAGTCTGCAGGGTTTTAGAACAGATACGCAGTATTTT.

This clonotype was counted between two and nine times. The chain has TRBV21-1 and TRBJ2-7; TRBD1 reflects the table's D call only, with no check against the DNA. TRBV21-1 counts as a pseudogene. The CDR3 contains 14 residues. The CDR3 DNA sequence: TGTGCCAGCAGCCGGACAGTGAGCTCCTACGAGCAGTACTTC. Translated: CASSRTVSSYEQYF.

The V and J genes are TRBV5-6 and TRBJ2-3, with 9 bases identical to TRBD2. V lost 2 bases to trimming and J lost 0 bases; unmatched junction nucleotides: 13. This CDR3 comprises 19 residues. Germline CDR1 is SGHDT and CDR2 is YYEEEE. The CDR3 DNA is TGTGCCAGCAGCTTTTTGACAGCGGGAGGCCCCTTTAGCACAGATACGCAGTATTTT. Its protein product is CASSFLTAGGPFSTDTQYF.